The 28 T cell receptor beta chains below all came from one sample that was sequenced in a study of cytomegalovirus exposure and HLA in healthy donors listed by TCRdb under 2017. Libraries were built with the immunoSEQ multiplex PCR assay. A mixture of 60 forward primers for TCR Vbeta segments and 13 reverse primers for TCR Jbeta segments was used in the multiplex PCR. Here the immuneACCESS table is served through TCRdb, limited to in-frame sequences with V and J called. Missing clones are a known gap in these copies; in checked studies unresolved V genes cover under half, and the rest lacks a known reason. The sample contains roughly 120,000 clones, over 15% of them found a single time. The ten biggest clones cover roughly 2% of the sample. Material: PBMCs. The source of these receptors is a young woman in good health and CMV-seronegative.

There are a few counts of this clone. The J gene is TRBJ1-2, the V gene TRBV10-3; 7 bases line up with TRBD1. Trimming removed 6 bases from V and 4 bases from J; junction bases left unmatched: 11. Per the germline V gene, CDR1 is ENHRY and CDR2 is SYGVKD. CDR3 size: 15 residues. The CDR3 spells CAISYSTGLSYGYTF. Here the CDR3 DNA reads TGTGCCATCAGCTACTCGACAGGGCTAAGCTATGGCTACACCTTC.

This clone was detected only a few times. This sequence joins TRBV28 and TRBJ1-1; D possibly corresponds to TRBD1 (5 bases). Germline CDR1 reads MDHEN; CDR2 reads SYDVKM. The V and J ends lost 6 bases and 7 bases respectively, with 18 bases between them. The length of the CDR3 is 14 residues. The CDR3 is CASSQLIEDSEAFF. CDR3 sequence (DNA): TGTGCCAGCAGCCAATTGATCGAAGACAGTGAAGCTTTCTTT.

This clone showed up just a few times. The chain links TRBV5-4 to TRBJ2-7; TRBD1 agrees at 10 bases. Germline V gene sequence: CDR1 SGHNT, CDR2 YYREEE (reference sequence). Losses at the gene ends were 10 bases for V and 2 bases for J; bases not matched to a gene: 6. This CDR3 contains 13 residues. DNA for the CDR3: TGTGCCGCCAGACAGGGGGCCGCCTACGAGCAGTACTTC. It is translated as CAARQGAAYEQYF.

This CDR3 reads CASSEQGTNYGYTF. In DNA form, the CDR3 reads TGTGCCAGCAGTGAACAGGGGACTAACTATGGCTACACCTTC. The rearrangement uses TRBV28 and TRBJ1-2; 7 nucleotides agree with TRBD1. The V and J ends lost 5 bases and 0 bases, in that order; junction bases with no gene match: 3. Germline V gene data show CDR1 as MDHEN and CDR2 as SYDVKM. This CDR3 has 14 residues.

This clone has more than one count but fewer than ten. Within the sample, other DNA sequences also encode this same CDR3. The J gene is TRBJ2-7, the V gene TRBV4-1, with TRBD2 matching over 10 bases. The CDR3 is 15 residues long. CDR1 is MGHRA, CDR2 YSYEKL, per germline. Trimming cost V 0 bases and J 1 base; bases outside gene matches: 0. CDR3 bases: TGCGCCAGCAGCCAAGATAGCGGGGGGTCCTACGAGCAGTACTTC. Its protein product is CASSQDSGGSYEQYF.

This clone came up a few times. This chain connects TRBV2 to TRBJ1-5; TRBD1 might be the D (6 bases). Trimming removed 6 bases at V and 3 bases at J, with 9 bases between. There are 13 residues in the CDR3. The germline V gene has CDR1 SNHLY and CDR2 FYNNEI. In nucleotides, the CDR3 is TGTGCCAGCAGAGGACAGCCCAATCAGCCCCAGCATTTT. Translation: CASRGQPNQPQHF.

The CDR3 bases are TGTGCCAGCAGCCTGTGGACAGGGCAAAATGGCTACACCTTC. This gives the protein CASSLWTGQNGYTF. The rearrangement joins TRBV5-5 to TRBJ1-2; TRBD1 aligns across 8 bases. The CDR3 totals 14 residues. CDR1 SGHKS and CDR2 YYEKEE come from the germline V gene (reference sequence). V shed 4 bases, J shed 6 bases, and the junction held 8 bases outside the gene matches.

J is TRBJ1-4 and V is TRBV7-9, with D unclear. Germline CDR1 and CDR2: SEHNR and FQNEAQ (reference sequence). The CDR3 is made up of 14 amino acids. Trimming shortened V by 3 bases and J by 4 bases, and 9 bases separated the two germline ends. CDR3 loop: CASSLGIGNEKLFF. The CDR3 DNA follows: TGTGCCAGCAGCTTGGGCATCGGTAATGAAAAACTGTTTTTT.

This clone has only a few counts. The gene calls are TRBV6-5 and TRBJ2-7, with 10 bases lining up with TRBD2. Germline-derived CDR1 and CDR2 are MNHEY and SVGAGI. J was trimmed by 2 bases and V by 6 bases; bases with no gene match: 7. The CDR3 has 15 amino acids. CDR3 sequence (DNA): TGTGCCAGCAGCCTAACTAGCGGGACAGCCTACGAGCAGTACTTC. Its translation: CASSLTSGTAYEQYF.

This chain connects TRBV9 to TRBJ2-7, with TRBD2 matching over 8 bases. Per germline, CDR1 SGDLS and CDR2 YYNGEE. The CDR3 has 14 residues. Trimming cost V 6 bases and J 6 bases; bases outside gene matches: 11. The CDR3 DNA reads TGTGCCAGCAATCGCTTGGGCGGGAGGAGCGAGCAGTACTTC. This codes for CASNRLGGRSEQYF.

In its sample, this clone was seen a few times. This sequence joins TRBV5-1 and TRBJ1-1; D not resolved. Germline CDR1 and CDR2: SGHRS and YFSETQ. V was shortened by 2 bases and J by 1 base, with 6 bases between the two germline ends. The CDR3 has 13 amino acids. CDR3 coding DNA: TGCGCCAGCAGCTTTAGTGAGAACACTGAAGCTTTCTTT. Its protein product is CASSFSENTEAFF.

This clone was found a few times. The chain recombines TRBV16 with TRBJ2-3; 7 bases map to TRBD1. The junction had 4 bases not matched to a gene; V was cut back by 4 bases and J by 0 bases. Germline assignment: CDR1 KGHSY and CDR2 FQNENV. The CDR3 loop spans 15 amino acids. The CDR3 DNA reads TGTGCCAGCAGCCGGGACAGACAAAGCACAGATACGCAGTATTTT. It translates to CASSRDRQSTDTQYF.

The chain is built from TRBV6-6 and TRBJ2-7, with TRBD1 identical over 11 bases. V was pared by 7 bases and J by 6 bases, with 14 bases of the junction left unmatched. The CDR3 length is 16 residues. Germline CDR1 and CDR2: MNHNY and SVGAGI (reference sequence). CDR3 nucleotides: TGTGCCAGCATGACTCCTTCCGGGACAGGGGGAAGCGAGCAGTACTTC. Translating it yields CASMTPSGTGGSEQYF.

This chain uses TRBV7-3 with TRBJ2-1; TRBD2 aligns across 12 bases. CDR3 length: 15 amino acids. The germline V gene encodes CDR1 SGHTA and CDR2 FQGTGA. With V trimmed by 4 bases and J by 8 bases, 6 bases remained unmatched. The CDR3 protein is CASSSLAGGPYEQFF. CDR3 nucleotides: TGTGCCAGCAGCTCTCTAGCGGGGGGGCCCTATGAGCAGTTCTTC.

The chain is built from TRBV7-6 and TRBJ2-5; maybe TRBD1 (5 bases). The CDR3 is 14 amino acids. Germline CDR1 reads SGHVS; CDR2 reads FNYEAQ. V was shortened by 1 base and J by 4 bases, with 10 bases between the two germline ends. The DNA for the CDR3 is TGTGCCAGCAGCTTAGGCAGGGTGGGAGAGACCCAGTACTTC. Amino acid sequence: CASSLGRVGETQYF. The variable domain in full, with the rest retrieved from reference TRBV7-6 and TRBJ2-5, is GAGVSQSPRYKVTKRGQDVALRCDPISGHVSLYWYRQALGQGPEFLTYFNYEAQQDKSGLPNDRFSAERPEGSISTLTIQRTEQRDSAMYRCASSLGRVGETQYFGPGTRLLVL.

This clone was found a few times. V is TRBV28 and J is TRBJ1-5; no clear D gene. The CDR3 runs 14 residues. Trimming removed 6 bases at V and 6 bases at J, with 15 bases between. Germline CDR1 and CDR2: MDHEN and SYDVKM. The CDR3 is CASRGGRESQPQHF. The CDR3 DNA sequence: TGTGCCAGCAGAGGAGGCCGGGAGAGTCAGCCCCAGCATTTT.

The chain employs TRBV27 and TRBJ2-1; D is perhaps TRBD2 (5 bases). CDR3 length: 14 amino acids. Trimming took off 6 bases at V and 0 bases at J, with 9 bases between the two ends. In germline, CDR1 is MNHEY, CDR2 SMNVEV (reference sequence). CDR3 DNA sequence: TGTGCCAGCAGCTCGGGATCCTCCTACAATGAGCAGTTCTTC. It specifies CASSSGSSYNEQFF.

This clone was observed a few times. The rearrangement joins TRBV14 to TRBJ2-7, with a weak D call TRBD1 (6 bases). The germline CDR1 and CDR2 sequences are SGHDN and FVKESK. The length of the CDR3 is 13 residues. Trimming removed 1 base from V and 6 bases from J, with 10 bases in between. Written as DNA, the CDR3 is TGTGCCAGCAGCCAAGTAACAGGGACCGAGCAGTACTTC. Its protein is CASSQVTGTEQYF.

This clone was observed a handful of times. Other DNA sequences in this sample translate to the same CDR3. V gene TRBV27 combines with J gene TRBJ2-7, with D perhaps TRBD2 (5 bases). The CDR3 consists of 13 residues. Germline CDR1 is MNHEY and CDR2 is SMNVEV (reference sequence). V lost 5 bases and J 7 bases, leaving 15 bases between the germline ends. The CDR3 nucleotides read TGTGCCAGCAGTCTCCGCCTAGCTGGAGAGCAGTACTTC. Amino acids: CASSLRLAGEQYF.

The chain combines TRBV2 with TRBJ1-6; the match to TRBD1 covers 10 bases. Trimming took 8 bases from V and 10 from J; bases not matched to a gene: 8. Germline-derived CDR1 and CDR2 are SNHLY and FYNNEI. The CDR3 is 14 amino acids. The CDR3 loop is CASGDRGLGSPLHF. For the CDR3, the DNA is TGTGCCAGCGGCGACAGGGGGCTAGGGTCACCCCTCCACTTT.

This clone occurred a few times. The chain joins TRBV9 to TRBJ2-7; D is uncertain. V lost 2 bases to trimming and J lost 0 bases, with 15 bases between them. This CDR3 comprises 16 residues. CDR1 SGDLS and CDR2 YYNGEE come from the germline V gene. The CDR3 sequence: CASSVNPRVSSYEQYF. For the CDR3, the DNA is TGTGCCAGCAGCGTGAATCCCCGGGTTAGCTCCTACGAGCAGTACTTC. Looking up the rest from reference TRBV9 and TRBJ2-7 gives the full variable domain: DSGVTQTPKHLITATGQRVTLRCSPRSGDLSVYWYQQSLDQGLQFLIQYYNGEERAKGNILERFSAQQFPDLHSELNLSSLELGDSALYFCASSVNPRVSSYEQYFGPGTRLTVT.

This clone showed up just a few times. This chain joins TRBV19 and TRBJ2-7, with TRBD1 matching over 8 bases. The CDR3 covers 14 residues. Unmatched junction bases numbered 7, after V lost 6 bases and J lost 3 bases. Germline CDR1 is LNHDA and CDR2 is SQIVND (reference sequence). The chain's CDR3 is CASSSHRGIYEQYF. The CDR3 DNA is TGTGCCAGTAGCTCTCACAGGGGGATCTACGAGCAGTACTTC.

The chain is built from TRBV10-3 and TRBJ1-1; D is uncertain. V dropped 3 bases and J dropped 1 base, with 12 bases sitting between them. The CDR3 runs to 15 residues. CDR1 and CDR2 (germline): ENHRY, SYGVKD. The CDR3 bases are TGTGCCATCAGTGATAATAGTCGAGCGAACACTGAAGCTTTCTTT. It translates to CAISDNSRANTEAFF.

This clone was picked up a small number of times. CDR3 sequence: CATSSGASYGYTF. Here the CDR3 DNA reads TGTGCCACCAGTAGCGGGGCTTCCTATGGCTACACCTTC. V is TRBV15 and J is TRBJ1-2, with D possibly matching TRBD1 (5 bases). The CDR3 runs to 13 residues. With 6 bases removed from V and 4 bases from J, the gap between germline ends came to 12 bases. Germline V gene sequence: CDR1 LNHNV, CDR2 YYDKDF (reference sequence).

The chain couples TRBV6-5 to TRBJ2-7; 11 bases are shared with TRBD1. J gave up 7 bases and V 5 bases, and 1 base lay outside the gene matches. Germline lookup yields CDR1 MNHEY and CDR2 SVGAGI. The length of the CDR3 is 12 residues. CDR3 sequence reads: CASSGTGGEQYF. CDR3 DNA: TGTGCCAGCAGTGGGACAGGGGGAGAGCAGTACTTC.

The chain is built from TRBV11-2 and TRBJ1-1; no clear D. V dropped 4 bases and J dropped 0 bases, with 9 bases sitting between them. Germline loops: CDR1 SGHAT, CDR2 FQNNGV. The CDR3 has 14 residues. The CDR3 DNA is TGTGCCAGCAGCTCCAAACAGTTGAACACTGAAGCTTTCTTT. Its translation is CASSSKQLNTEAFF.

This clone has a handful of counts. The chain joins TRBV27 to TRBJ2-3; TRBD1 might be the D (7 bases). Trimming took off 6 bases at V and 8 bases at J, with 12 bases between the two ends. This CDR3 region has 12 residues. Germline V gene sequence: CDR1 MNHEY, CDR2 SMNVEV (reference sequence). The chain's CDR3 is CASSSQGGTQYF. As DNA, the CDR3 is TGTGCCAGCAGCTCGCAGGGGGGTACGCAGTATTTT.

V gene TRBV25-1 combines with J gene TRBJ2-2; D remains unclear. The CDR3 extends over 16 amino acids. Trimming stripped 6 bases from V and 1 base from J, with 15 bases between. Germline V gene lookup returns CDR1 MGHDK and CDR2 SYGVNS. Here the CDR3 reads CASSAFEPLNTGELFF. CDR3 coding DNA: TGTGCCAGCAGCGCCTTCGAGCCGTTGAACACCGGGGAGCTGTTTTTT.